Below, one TCR beta chain is given with its context. Its target is unknown. Preparation of the TCRbeta library involved a method that used unique molecular identifiers. In TCRdb, the PCR reads were re-called with MiXCR into one record per CDR3 protein. The sample gives 350,000 to 500,000 distinct CDR3 sequences, roughly 43% of which show up once; about 30% is in the top ten. CDR3 length equals 17 residues. Germline CDR1 reads PRHDT; CDR2 reads FYEKMQ (reference sequence). Between the trimmed V and J ends, which lost 2 bases and 0 bases, there was a span of 17 bases. The data belong to a study of T-cell reconstitution after alpha-beta-depleted transplantation in children. Study-level results: At one year after transplant, newly produced T cells mostly accounted for T-cell counts and diversity. There were reportedly several hundred expanded graft clones from which alpha-beta T cells came about two months after transplant. From surviving recipient T cells and thymic progenitors came the high day-60 TCRbeta diversity observed in some patients.

This sample comprised PBMCs, obtained before TCRalphabeta/CD19-depleted stem cell transplant. This chain links TRBV13 with TRBJ2-7; a weak D match, TRBD1 (6 bases). This sequence was found in a girl aged 2-15 years with aplastic anemia, due to receive a stem cell transplant. In DNA form, the CDR3 reads TGTGCCAGCAGCTTAAAGTCTGGGGGCCATAACTCCTACGAGCAGTACTTC. Translated: CASSLKSGGHNSYEQYF.